A single sample is the source of the 12 T cell receptor beta chains below, sequenced in a study of blood T cell repertoires in COVID-19. The data were produced by immunoSEQ multiplex PCR, yet TCRdb's version contains in-frame clones alone and is incomplete. In the table there are about 97,000 clones, approximately 84% of which are singletons. Sequences were obtained from peripheral blood. The receptors were sampled from a man in his 70s with acute or convalescent COVID-19.

J is TRBJ1-5 and V is TRBV19; D not resolved. Deletions cut 5 bases from V and 5 bases from J, with 10 bases between. Germline CDR1 is LNHDA and CDR2 is SQIVND (reference sequence). The CDR3 runs to 13 residues. This chain's CDR3 is CASSGQIHQPQHF. The CDR3 DNA is TGTGCCAGTAGTGGGCAGATACATCAGCCCCAGCATTTT.

The chain employs TRBV30 and TRBJ1-1; a weak D match, TRBD1 (5 bases). The CDR3 length is 14 residues. Per germline, CDR1 GTSNPN and CDR2 SVGIG (reference sequence). With 4 bases removed from V and 5 bases from J, the gap between germline ends came to 17 bases. CDR3 residues: CAWKQEGRGTEAFF. DNA for the CDR3: TGTGCCTGGAAACAGGAGGGGAGAGGGACTGAAGCTTTCTTT.

This clone has more than one count but fewer than ten. This sequence joins TRBV7-3 and TRBJ2-2, with 7 positions matching TRBD2. With 1 base clipped from V and 0 bases from J, the junction kept 8 bases outside the gene matches. Germline-derived CDR1 and CDR2 are SGHTA and FQGTGA. CDR3 length: 18 residues. This CDR3 reads CASSLRGGSASNTGELFF. The CDR3 DNA is TGTGCCAGCAGCTTAAGGGGGGGTAGCGCCTCGAACACCGGGGAGCTGTTTTTT.

The chain combines TRBV6-6 with TRBJ1-3; weak D call: TRBD1 (6 bases). This CDR3 has 18 amino acids. Germline loops: CDR1 MNHNY, CDR2 SVGAGI (reference sequence). Trimming took off 5 bases at V and 4 bases at J, with 24 bases between the two ends. The CDR3 DNA sequence: TGTGCCAGCAGTCAAAACAATCGACAGGCGGTGTACGGAAACACCATATATTTT. The encoded protein is CASSQNNRQAVYGNTIYF.

Only a few counts were recorded for this clone. This chain links TRBV19 with TRBJ1-3; D possibly corresponds to TRBD1 (5 bases). Germline CDR1 reads LNHDA; CDR2 reads SQIVND (reference sequence). The V and J ends lost 8 bases and 0 bases respectively, with 17 bases between them. This CDR3 is built from 16 residues. The CDR3 loop reads CASYPAGGSSGNTIYF. For the CDR3, the DNA is TGTGCCAGTTACCCTGCGGGGGGTAGCTCTGGAAACACCATATATTTT.

V and J are TRBV14 and TRBJ1-1; D not resolved. With 4 bases removed from V and 4 bases from J, the gap between germline ends came to 19 bases. The CDR3 consists of 16 residues. The germline V gene encodes CDR1 SGHDN and CDR2 FVKESK. CDR3 in DNA: TGTGCCAGCAGCCCGCATACCCGGAGGAAGAGCACTGAAGCTTTCTTT. Translated: CASSPHTRRKSTEAFF.

The chain carries TRBV10-3 and TRBJ2-2, with 7 nucleotides matching TRBD1. The germline V gene encodes CDR1 ENHRY and CDR2 SYGVKD. This CDR3 is 17 amino acids long. J gave up 2 bases and V 0 bases, and 6 bases lay outside the gene matches. DNA for the CDR3: TGTGCCATCAGTGAGTCACCGGGACAGACCAACACCGGGGAGCTGTTTTTT. Protein sequence: CAISESPGQTNTGELFF.

The chain links TRBV27 to TRBJ1-6; 8 nucleotides agree with TRBD1. The V segment lost 4 bases and the J segment 6 bases; nucleotides outside the gene matches: 5. Germline loops: CDR1 MNHEY, CDR2 SMNVEV (reference sequence). This CDR3 spans 15 amino acids. CDR3 sequence (DNA): TGTGCCAGCAGTTGGACAGGGCCCGGTAATTCACCCCTCCACTTT. Encoded protein: CASSWTGPGNSPLHF.

The J gene is TRBJ2-5, the V gene TRBV7-3; 8 nucleotides match TRBD1. J gave up 5 bases and V 4 bases, and 3 bases lay outside the gene matches. CDR3 size: 13 residues. Looked up from germline, CDR1 is SGHTA and CDR2 is FQGTGA. CDR3 sequence: CASSSDRAETQYF. The CDR3 DNA is TGTGCCAGCAGCTCGGACAGGGCGGAGACCCAGTACTTC.

The chain couples TRBV6-5 to TRBJ1-5; TRBD1 aligns across 8 bases. The CDR3 length is 15 residues. Germline CDR1 is MNHEY and CDR2 is SVGAGI. The V segment lost 6 bases and the J segment 5 bases; nucleotides outside the gene matches: 9. The CDR3 DNA is TGTGCCAGCAGACTACCGGGACAGGTGGATCAGCCCCAGCATTTT. It is translated as CASRLPGQVDQPQHF.

J is TRBJ1-5 and V is TRBV6-6; D is possibly TRBD1 (6 bases). The CDR3 spans 14 residues. Deletions cut 2 bases from V and 3 bases from J, with 8 bases between. Germline lookup yields CDR1 MNHNY and CDR2 SVGAGI (reference sequence). CDR3 coding DNA: TGTGCCAGCAGTTACGGACAGCCCAATCAGCCCCAGCATTTT. Protein: CASSYGQPNQPQHF.

This chain links TRBV3-1 (or the pseudogene TRBV3-2) with TRBJ2-1; 12 bases match TRBD2. Germline CDR1 LGHDT, CDR2 YNNKEL (reference sequence). Unmatched junction bases numbered 8, after V lost 0 bases and J lost 2 bases. This CDR3 has 19 residues. The CDR3 protein is CASSQDHRLAGGPYNEQFF. The CDR3 nucleotides read TGTGCCAGCAGCCAAGATCATCGGCTAGCGGGGGGGCCCTACAATGAGCAGTTCTTC.